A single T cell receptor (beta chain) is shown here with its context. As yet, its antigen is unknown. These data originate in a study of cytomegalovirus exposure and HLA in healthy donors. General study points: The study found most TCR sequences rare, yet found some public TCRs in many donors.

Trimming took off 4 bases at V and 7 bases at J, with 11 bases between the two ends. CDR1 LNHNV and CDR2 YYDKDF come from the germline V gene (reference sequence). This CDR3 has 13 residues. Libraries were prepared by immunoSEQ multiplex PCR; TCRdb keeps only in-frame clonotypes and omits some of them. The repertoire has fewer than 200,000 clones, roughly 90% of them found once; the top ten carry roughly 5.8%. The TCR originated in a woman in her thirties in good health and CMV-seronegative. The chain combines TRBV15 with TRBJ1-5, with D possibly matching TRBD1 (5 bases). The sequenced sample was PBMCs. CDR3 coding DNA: TGTGCCACCAGCAAGAGCGGGGGGCAGCCCCAGCATTTT. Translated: CATSKSGGQPQHF. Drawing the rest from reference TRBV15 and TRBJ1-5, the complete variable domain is DAMVIQNPRYQVTQFGKPVTLSCSQTLNHNVMYWYQQKSSQAPKLLFHYYDKDFNNEADTPDNFQSRRPNTSFCFLDIRSPGLGDTAMYLCATSKSGGQPQHFGDGTRLSIL.